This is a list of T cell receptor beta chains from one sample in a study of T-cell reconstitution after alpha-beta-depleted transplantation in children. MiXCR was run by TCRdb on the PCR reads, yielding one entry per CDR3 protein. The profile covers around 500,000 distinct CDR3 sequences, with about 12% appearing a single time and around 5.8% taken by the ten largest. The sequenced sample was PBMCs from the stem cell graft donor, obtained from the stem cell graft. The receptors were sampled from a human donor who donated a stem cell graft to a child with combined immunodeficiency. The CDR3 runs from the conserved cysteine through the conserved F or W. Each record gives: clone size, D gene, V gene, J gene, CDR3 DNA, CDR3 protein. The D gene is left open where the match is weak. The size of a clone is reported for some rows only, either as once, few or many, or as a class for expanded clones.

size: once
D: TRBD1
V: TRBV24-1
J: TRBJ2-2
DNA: TGTGCCACCATCACACTCCGGGACAGGGCGGCCGGGGAGCTGTTTTTT
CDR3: CATITLRDRAAGELFF

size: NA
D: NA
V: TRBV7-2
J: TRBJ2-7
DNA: TGTGCCAGCAGCCCTTCCTTAATTCCCTACGAGCAGTACTTC
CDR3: CASSPSLIPYEQYF

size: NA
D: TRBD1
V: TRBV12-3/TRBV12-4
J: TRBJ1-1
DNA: TGTGCCAGCACCGTCGACAGGGACGAAGCTTTCTTT
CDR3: CASTVDRDEAFF

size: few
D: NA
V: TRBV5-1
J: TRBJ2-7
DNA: TGCGCCAGCAGCTTGGAGCGGGTTGGCGAGCAGTACTTC
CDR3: CASSLERVGEQYF

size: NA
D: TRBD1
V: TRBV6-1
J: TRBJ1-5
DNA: TGTGCCAGCAGTGACAGGGGGCGCGGAAGCAATCAGCCCCAGCATTTT
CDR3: CASSDRGRGSNQPQHF

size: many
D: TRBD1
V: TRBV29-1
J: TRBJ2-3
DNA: TGCAGCGTTGAGGGAGACAGGGAGACACAAGATACGCAGTATTTT
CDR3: CSVEGDRETQDTQYF

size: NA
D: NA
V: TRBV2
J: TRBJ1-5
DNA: TGTGCCAGCAGTGAAGCTCCTTCTTTCCGGTCGAAGGATCAGCCCCAGCATTTT
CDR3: CASSEAPSFRSKDQPQHF

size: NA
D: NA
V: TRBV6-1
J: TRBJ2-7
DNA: TGTGCCAGCAGGGGGGACAACCCATACGAGCAGTACTTC
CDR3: CASRGDNPYEQYF

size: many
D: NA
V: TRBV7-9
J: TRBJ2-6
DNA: TGTGCCAGCAGCTTAACAGGATCTTCTGGGGCCAACGTCCTGACTTTC
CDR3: CASSLTGSSGANVLTF

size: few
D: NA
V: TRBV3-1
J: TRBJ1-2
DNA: TGTGCCAGCAGCCCAAGGCGGCAGGGGAGCGGCTACACCTTC
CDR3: CASSPRRQGSGYTF

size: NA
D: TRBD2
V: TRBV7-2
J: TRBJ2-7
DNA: TGTGCCAGCAGCTTAAATAGCGGGAGGGTACCCTACGAGCAGTACTTC
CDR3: CASSLNSGRVPYEQYF

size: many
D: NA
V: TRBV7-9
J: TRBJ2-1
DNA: TGTGCCAGCAGGGGCGGGACCGGGTATGAGCAGTTCTTC
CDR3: CASRGGTGYEQFF

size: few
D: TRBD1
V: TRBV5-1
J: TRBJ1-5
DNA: TGCGCCAGCAGCCGCGGACAGGGCCTGAGGCCCCAGCATTTT
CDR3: CASSRGQGLRPQHF

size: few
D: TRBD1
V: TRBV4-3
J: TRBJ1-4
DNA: TGCGCCAGCAGCCAAGATCGGGGGACAGGGGCAACTAATGAAAAACTGTTTTTT
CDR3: CASSQDRGTGATNEKLFF

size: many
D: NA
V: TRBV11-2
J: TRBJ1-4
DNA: TGTGCCAGCAGCTTAGGTTACCGTTCAACTAATGAAAAACTGTTTTTT
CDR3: CASSLGYRSTNEKLFF

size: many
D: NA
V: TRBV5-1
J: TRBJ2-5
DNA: TGCGCCAGCAGCACGGACTCCCCAGAGACCCAGTACTTC
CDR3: CASSTDSPETQYF

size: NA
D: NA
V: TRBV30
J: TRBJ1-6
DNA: TGTGCCTGGAGTGTACCGGGTAATTCACCCCTCCACTTT
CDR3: CAWSVPGNSPLHF

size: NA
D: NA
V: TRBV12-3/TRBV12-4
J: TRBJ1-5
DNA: TGTGCCAGCAGTTTAGCTGGAGTCAATCAGCCCCAGCATTTT
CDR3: CASSLAGVNQPQHF

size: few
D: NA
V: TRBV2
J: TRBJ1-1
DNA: TGTGCCAGCAGTGATCTCGGACCTAACACTGAAGCTTTCTTT
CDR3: CASSDLGPNTEAFF

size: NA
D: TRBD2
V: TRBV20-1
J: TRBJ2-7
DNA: TGCAGTGCTAGAGTGGGAAGCCTAGCGGGAGGTTTTACCTACGAGCAGTACTTC
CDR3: CSARVGSLAGGFTYEQYF

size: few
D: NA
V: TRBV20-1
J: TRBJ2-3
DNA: TGCAGCCCCGGAGGGAGATCTAGCACAGATACGCAGTATTTT
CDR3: CSPGGRSSTDTQYF

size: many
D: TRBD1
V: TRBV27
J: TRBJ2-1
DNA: TGTGCCAGCAGTTCCCGGGACAGGGTTCCCTCCTACAATGAGCAGTTCTTC
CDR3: CASSSRDRVPSYNEQFF

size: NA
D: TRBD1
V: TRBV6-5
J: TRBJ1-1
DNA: TGTGCCAGCAGTTACTCCGGGACAGAGCCGAACACTGAAGCTTTCTTT
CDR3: CASSYSGTEPNTEAFF

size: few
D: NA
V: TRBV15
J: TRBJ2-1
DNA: TGTGCCACCAGCAGCTACGCCAGGGGTGAGGGCGATGAGCAGTTCTTC
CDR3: CATSSYARGEGDEQFF

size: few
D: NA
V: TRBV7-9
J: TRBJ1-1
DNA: TGTGCCAGCAGCAATAACCCAGGGATCATGAACACTGAAGCTTTCTTT
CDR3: CASSNNPGIMNTEAFF

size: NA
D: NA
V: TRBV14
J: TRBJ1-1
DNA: TGTGCCAGCAGCCCGAGGGGGGGCGGGTACACTGAAGCTTTCTTT
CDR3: CASSPRGGGYTEAFF

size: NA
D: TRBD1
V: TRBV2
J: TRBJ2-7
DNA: TGTGCCAGCAGTGACGGGACAGGGCTTTACGAGCAGTACTTC
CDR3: CASSDGTGLYEQYF

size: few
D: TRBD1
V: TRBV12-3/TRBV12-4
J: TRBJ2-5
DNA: TGTGCCAGCAGTTGGACCCTGGACAGGGAGACCCAGTACTTC
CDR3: CASSWTLDRETQYF

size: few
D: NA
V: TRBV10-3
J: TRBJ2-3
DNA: TGTGCCACTTCGCGAGCGGCAGACACAGATACGCAGTATTTT
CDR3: CATSRAADTDTQYF

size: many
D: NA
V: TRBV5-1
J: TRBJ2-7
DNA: TGCGCCAGCAGCTTGGGTTTTCAGTACTACGAGCAGTACTTC
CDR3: CASSLGFQYYEQYF

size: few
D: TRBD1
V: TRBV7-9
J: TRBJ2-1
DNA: TGTGCCAGCAGACCCGGGACAGCCTACAATGAGCAGTTCTTC
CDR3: CASRPGTAYNEQFF

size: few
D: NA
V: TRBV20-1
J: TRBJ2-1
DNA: TGCAGTGCTAGAGATCCCCGGAATGAGCAGTTCTTC
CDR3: CSARDPRNEQFF

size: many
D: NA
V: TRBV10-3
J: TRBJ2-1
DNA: TGTGCCACCGGGACTCTATCCTACAATGAGCAGTTCTTC
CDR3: CATGTLSYNEQFF

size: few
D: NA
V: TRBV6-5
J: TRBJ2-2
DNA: TGTGCCAGCAGTTACCCCCAGGTCCCCGGGGAGCTGTTTTTT
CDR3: CASSYPQVPGELFF

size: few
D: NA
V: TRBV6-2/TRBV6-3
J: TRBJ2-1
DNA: TGTGCCAGCAACTTCGGGGGAGGGGGCAATGAGCAGTTCTTC
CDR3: CASNFGGGGNEQFF

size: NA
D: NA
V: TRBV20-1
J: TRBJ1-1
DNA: TGCAGTGCTAGAGAATGGGACATCATTTTGAACACTGAAGCTTTCTTT
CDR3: CSAREWDIILNTEAFF

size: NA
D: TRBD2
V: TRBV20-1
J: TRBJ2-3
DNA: TGCAGTGCTAGACAATATCGACTAGCGGGCACAGATACGCAGTATTTT
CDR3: CSARQYRLAGTDTQYF

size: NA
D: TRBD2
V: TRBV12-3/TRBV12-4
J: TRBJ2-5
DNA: TGTGCCAGCAGCCCCAATATTGAAGCGGGAGGAGAGACCCAGTACTTC
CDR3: CASSPNIEAGGETQYF

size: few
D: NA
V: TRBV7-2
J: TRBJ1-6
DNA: TGTGCCAGCAGCTTAATACTGGGGTTGAGGTCACCCCTCCACTTT
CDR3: CASSLILGLRSPLHF

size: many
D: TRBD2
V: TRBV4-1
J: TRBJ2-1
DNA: TGCGCCAGCAGCCAAGGGGGACTAGCGGGCAGTGAGCAGTTCTTC
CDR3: CASSQGGLAGSEQFF

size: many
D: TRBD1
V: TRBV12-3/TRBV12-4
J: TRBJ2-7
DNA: TGTGCCAGCAGTTCCCGGGACAGGGGGATCGACGAGCAGTACTTC
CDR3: CASSSRDRGIDEQYF

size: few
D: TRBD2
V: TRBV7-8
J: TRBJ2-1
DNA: TGTGCCAGCAGCAAATTCGTAGCGGGAGTGATTACCTACAATGAGCAGTTCTTC
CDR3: CASSKFVAGVITYNEQFF

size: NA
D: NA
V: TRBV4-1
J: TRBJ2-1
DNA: TGCGCCAGCAGCCAAGTGGTCAGGACCTACAATGAGCAGTTCTTC
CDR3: CASSQVVRTYNEQFF

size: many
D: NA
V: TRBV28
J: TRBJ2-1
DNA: TGTGCCAGCAGTTTAGGTCGGAGGGTTTACAATGAGCAGTTCTTC
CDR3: CASSLGRRVYNEQFF

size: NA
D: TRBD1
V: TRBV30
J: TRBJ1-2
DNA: TGTGCCGGGTCACAGGGGGCGCGAGGGGATGGCTACACCTTC
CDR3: CAGSQGARGDGYTF

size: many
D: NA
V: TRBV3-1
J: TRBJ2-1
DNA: TGTGCCAGCAGTAGACCCGCAGGGTTGCGGAGAGGGTCCTACAATGAGCAGTTCTTC
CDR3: CASSRPAGLRRGSYNEQFF

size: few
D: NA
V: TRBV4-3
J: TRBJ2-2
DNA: TGCGCCAGCAGCCAAGGTTTTGGGACTAACACCGGGGAGCTGTTTTTT
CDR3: CASSQGFGTNTGELFF

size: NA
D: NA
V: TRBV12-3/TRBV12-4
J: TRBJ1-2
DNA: TGTGCCAGCAGTTTAGGTTTGATGGGGGGAGGCTACACCTTC
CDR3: CASSLGLMGGGYTF